This T cell receptor beta chain was sequenced for a study of CD4 T cells in relation to SARS-CoV-2 and coronaviruses. CD4+ T cells from unexposed donors were obtained before the COVID-19 pandemic (2011-2018). Only in-frame clones appear in the TCRdb table, and some are missing; sequencing was by immunoSEQ multiplex PCR. The repertoire consists of under 65,000 clones, with 86% occurring once and the leading ten covering more than 1.1%. This CDR3 contains 14 residues. V was pared by 5 bases and J by 4 bases, with 12 bases between. Germline V CDR1 and CDR2: SGHRS, YFSETQ. V usage is TRBV5-1 and J usage is TRBJ2-2, with D possibly matching TRBD1 (6 bases). This sequence was found in a human donor in good health. The sample comprised memory CD4+ T cells from PBMCs. The chain's CDR3 is CASRRDTTTGELFF. As DNA, the CDR3 is TGCGCCAGCAGGAGGGACACCACCACCGGGGAGCTGTTTTTT.